Each of the 24 T cell receptor beta chains below was sequenced from the same sample in a study of T cells after yellow fever vaccination. TCRdb independently ran MiXCR on the 5' RACE reads; one entry per CDR3 protein. This table has hundreds of thousands of distinct CDR3 sequences, 12% appearing once. The specimen comprised PBMCs, sampled on the day of the yellow fever booster vaccination. The receptor source for this set is a man aged 30 to 39 who received the YFV17D yellow fever vaccine.

Note on this clonotype: Because the CDR3 is missing its conserved closing phenylalanine or tryptophan, this is likely a read error. The limits of the CDR3 on the DNA are not certain, so only TCRdb's listed CDR3 is given. The chain has TRBV5-6 and TRBJ1-2; the D call TRBD1 from the table was never checked on the DNA. CDR1 and CDR2 from the germline V gene are SGHDT and YYEEEE. Including both end residues, the CDR3 is 12 amino acids long. This CDR3 reads CASSWGDSRPLV.

The table lists this clonotype with a few counts. The chain is built from TRBV29-1 and TRBJ2-1; D remains ambiguous. Germline V gives CDR1 SQVTM, CDR2 ANQGSEA. The ends were cut back, 2 bases at V and 3 bases at J, with 11 bases in the middle. CDR3 size: 14 residues. CDR3 sequence (DNA): TGCAGCGTTGAAATATCCGGGTTCTACAATGAGCAGTTCTTC. This translates into CSVEISGFYNEQFF.

This clonotype was counted a few times. The chain employs TRBV5-5 and TRBJ2-1; 10 bases line up with TRBD2. CDR1 is SGHKS and CDR2 is YYEKEE in the germline V gene (reference sequence). V trimming: 0 bases; J trimming: 8 bases; junction bases outside the gene matches: 8. The CDR3 spans 16 residues. CDR3 loop: CASSLEALAGVHEQFF. Written as DNA, the CDR3 is TGTGCCAGCAGCTTGGAAGCCCTAGCGGGAGTTCATGAGCAGTTCTTC.

J is TRBJ2-1 and V is TRBV5-5; 11 nucleotides align to TRBD2. The J segment lost 8 bases and the V segment lost 1 base, leaving 8 bases of the junction unmatched. This CDR3 is 16 amino acids long. Germline V lookup: CDR1 SGHKS, CDR2 YYEKEE (reference sequence). The CDR3 sequence: CASSLLLAGVVDEQFF. CDR3 DNA sequence: TGTGCCAGCAGCTTGTTACTAGCGGGAGTGGTGGATGAGCAGTTCTTC.

The V and J genes are TRBV27 and TRBJ2-7; TRBD1 matches 8 bases. Germline values: CDR1 MNHEY, CDR2 SMNVEV (reference sequence). The CDR3 runs to 15 residues. The junction had 14 bases not matched to a gene; V was cut back by 7 bases and J by 6 bases. As DNA, the CDR3 is TGTGCCAGCACCTGGCAGGGGGCGAAGGGGCGCGAGCAGTACTTC. Residues: CASTWQGAKGREQYF.

The chain employs TRBV14 and TRBJ2-7; D is possibly TRBD1 or TRBD2 (5 bases each). CDR1 and CDR2 from the germline V gene are SGHDN and FVKESK. This CDR3 contains 16 residues. The V end was cut by 10 bases, the J end by 2 bases, with 24 bases between. The DNA for the CDR3 is TGTGCCATGAGCCAAGACGCCGGGACCGTAACCTACGAGCAGTACTTC. This sequence encodes CAMSQDAGTVTYEQYF.

This clonotype was recorded at least ten times. The chain carries TRBV29-1 and TRBJ1-1; D is undetermined. Per germline, CDR1 SQVTM and CDR2 ANQGSEA. The CDR3 is 12 residues long. V was clipped by 1 base and J by 1 base, with 4 bases between them. This chain's CDR3 is CSVEGGNTEAFF. CDR3 coding DNA: TGCAGCGTTGAAGGGGGGAACACTGAAGCTTTCTTT.

This clonotype turned up a few times. The rearrangement uses TRBV7-2 and TRBJ2-7; 10 nucleotides agree with TRBD2. V trimming: 1 base; J trimming: 3 bases; junction bases outside the gene matches: 6. Per germline, CDR1 SGHTA and CDR2 FQGNSA. This CDR3 comprises 16 residues. CDR3 residues: CASSLVPTSGFYEQYF. The CDR3 DNA sequence: TGTGCCAGCAGCTTAGTTCCGACTAGCGGGTTCTACGAGCAGTACTTC. Combining the CDR3 with reference TRBV7-2 and TRBJ2-7 gives the whole variable domain GAGVSQSPSNKVTEKGKDVELRCDPISGHTALYWYRQSLGQGLEFLIYFQGNSAPDKSGLPSDRFSAERTGGSVSTLTIQRTQQEDSAVYLCASSLVPTSGFYEQYFGPGTRLTVT.

The table lists this clonotype with a few counts. This chain joins TRBV5-1 and TRBJ2-7; 10 nucleotides agree with TRBD2. This CDR3 has 14 amino acids. CDR1 and CDR2 from the germline V gene are SGHRS and YFSETQ. V lost 5 bases, J lost 6 bases, and 8 bases stayed unmatched. For the CDR3, the DNA is TGCGCCAGCAGTACACTAGCGGGATCCCCCGAGCAGTACTTC. Translating gives CASSTLAGSPEQYF.

The V gene is TRBV6-5, the J gene TRBJ1-3; a weak D match, TRBD1 (6 bases). This CDR3 is built from 15 residues. The V end was cut by 2 bases, the J end by 3 bases, with 11 bases between. Germline assignment: CDR1 MNHEY and CDR2 SVGAGI. CDR3 in amino acids: CASSYVGAHGNTIYF. The CDR3 DNA reads TGTGCCAGCAGTTACGTGGGGGCCCATGGAAACACCATATATTTT.

V gene TRBV6-5 combines with J gene TRBJ2-7, with 12 bases lining up with TRBD2. CDR3 length: 19 amino acids. CDR1 and CDR2 from the germline V gene are MNHEY and SVGAGI. After removal of 0 bases from V and 3 bases from J, the junction contained 12 bases not matched to a gene. CDR3 DNA: TGTGCCAGCAGTTACTCGAGCAGACTAGCGGGAGATCGTTACTACGAGCAGTACTTC. Residues: CASSYSSRLAGDRYYEQYF.

This clonotype was detected ten times or more. The chain couples TRBV30 to TRBJ1-5; D call uncertain. Germline CDR1 reads GTSNPN; CDR2 reads SVGIG (reference sequence). V gave up 0 bases and J gave up 1 base, with 7 bases separating them. The CDR3 has 14 amino acids. CDR3 in amino acids: CAWSVTGSNQPQHF. In DNA form, the CDR3 reads TGTGCCTGGAGTGTAACGGGGAGCAATCAGCCCCAGCATTTT.

There are a few counts of this clonotype. V is TRBV5-1 and J is TRBJ2-1; tentative D call: TRBD2 (6 bases). Trimming pared 6 bases from V and 9 bases from J, leaving 25 bases between. Germline V lookup: CDR1 SGHRS, CDR2 YFSETQ. This CDR3 has 16 residues. CDR3 region: CASNSFGGLGRVEQFF. CDR3 coding DNA: TGCGCCAGCAATTCCTTTGGAGGGCTAGGAAGGGTTGAGCAGTTCTTC.

V usage is TRBV27 and J usage is TRBJ1-1; D unclear. Between the trimmed V and J ends, which lost 6 bases and 2 bases, there was a span of 16 bases. The V gene's germline CDR1 is MNHEY and CDR2 SMNVEV (reference sequence). The CDR3 sequence is 15 residues long. The CDR3 sequence: CASSSAKTANTEAFF. The CDR3 nucleotides are TGTGCCAGCAGCTCGGCAAAGACGGCAAACACTGAAGCTTTCTTT.

This clonotype was detected ten times or more. The genes are TRBV5-1 and TRBJ1-5; weak D call: TRBD1 (6 bases). The germline CDR1 and CDR2 sequences are SGHRS and YFSETQ. Trimming removed 2 bases at V and 3 bases at J, with 12 bases between. This CDR3 has 15 amino acids. The CDR3 nucleotides read TGCGCCAGCAGCTTATGGGGGGCTGACAATCAGCCCCAGCATTTT. Translating it yields CASSLWGADNQPQHF.

This clonotype occurred a few times. At one end the junction does not follow the germline gene, possibly because of a read error. V is TRBV6-1 and J is TRBJ2-5; D possibly uses TRBD1 or TRBD2 (7 bases each). The CDR3 is 13 amino acids. Per germline, CDR1 MNHNS and CDR2 SASEGT. The CDR3 is CATRQGGQATQYF. The CDR3, as DNA: TGTGCCACCAGACAGGGAGGGCAAGCGACCCAGTACTTC.

The rearrangement links TRBV4-3 to TRBJ2-1; TRBD1 is a possible D gene (6 bases). Germline CDR1 and CDR2: LGHNA and YSLEER. The CDR3 extends over 14 amino acids. The germline V and J ends were trimmed by 4 bases and 7 bases, with 14 bases remaining between them. The CDR3 DNA follows: TGCGCCAGCAGCCTCGGTCACAGGGAAAATGAGCAGTTCTTC. Protein: CASSLGHRENEQFF.

This clonotype was recorded at least ten times. CDR3 DNA sequence: TGCGCCAGCAGCTTCACCCAGGAGATGGGCGAGCAGTACTTC. Translation gives CASSFTQEMGEQYF. The chain uses TRBV5-1 and TRBJ2-7; no firm D call. The CDR3 loop spans 14 amino acids. Germline V gene lookup returns CDR1 SGHRS and CDR2 YFSETQ. V was clipped by 2 bases and J by 6 bases, with 15 bases between them.

The table lists this clonotype with a few counts. The gene calls are TRBV20-1 and TRBJ2-5; tentatively, D is TRBD1 (6 bases). Deletions cut 3 bases from V and 5 bases from J, with 16 bases between. CDR1 is DFQATT, CDR2 SNEGSKA, per germline (reference sequence). The CDR3 is 14 amino acids. The CDR3 loop is CSARQPTGYETQYF. CDR3 DNA: TGCAGTGCTAGGCAACCAACAGGGTACGAGACCCAGTACTTC.

This clonotype was seen a few times. The V call is TRBV12-3 or TRBV12-4, the J call TRBJ2-5, with no clear D. The germline V and J ends were trimmed by 5 bases and 9 bases, with 13 bases remaining between them. This CDR3 contains 12 residues. The chain's CDR3 is CASSPTSLAQYF. CDR3 nucleotide sequence: TGTGCCAGCAGTCCCACCTCATTGGCCCAGTACTTC.

This clonotype was seen more than once but under ten times. J is TRBJ1-6 and V is TRBV6-5, with D maybe TRBD1 (5 bases). The V gene lost 8 bases and the J gene lost 6 bases, with 8 bases spanning the gap. The CDR3 runs to 12 residues. Germline CDR1 MNHEY, CDR2 SVGAGI. The CDR3 nucleotides read TGTGCCAGCGGGGACCGTAATTCACCCCTCCACTTT. It specifies CASGDRNSPLHF.

This clonotype has at least ten counts. The chain couples TRBV5-1 to TRBJ2-2, with TRBD1 as a possible D gene (5 bases). The CDR3 contains 15 residues. Trimming shortened V by 6 bases and J by 7 bases, and 19 bases separated the two germline ends. The germline gives CDR1 SGHRS, CDR2 YFSETQ. CDR3 protein: CASTTPRATSGELFF. Here the CDR3 DNA reads TGCGCCAGCACCACCCCCAGGGCGACGAGCGGGGAGCTGTTTTTT.

This clonotype was seen many times. This chain links TRBV20-1 with TRBJ2-1, with 10 bases that match TRBD2. Germline CDR1 DFQATT, CDR2 SNEGSKA (reference sequence). V lost 6 bases and J lost 3; bases outside the gene matches: 14. This CDR3 region has 17 residues. The CDR3 region is CSALGLAGEVGYNEQFF. The CDR3 nucleotides read TGCAGTGCCCTTGGGCTAGCGGGAGAGGTGGGCTACAATGAGCAGTTCTTC.

The CDR3 protein is CASSSRSQGGNVEQFF. The CDR3 DNA sequence: TGTGCCAGCAGCTCGCGGAGCCAAGGCGGCAATGTGGAGCAGTTCTTC. The rearrangement links TRBV7-9 to TRBJ2-1; D gene unclear. The CDR3 consists of 16 residues. The germline V gene has CDR1 SEHNR and CDR2 FQNEAQ (reference sequence). Trimming removed 4 bases from V and 10 bases from J, with 23 bases in between.